These 8 T cell receptor beta chains were sequenced from one sample in a study of shared clonotypes between healthy human individuals. The assay was immunoSEQ multiplex PCR, and TCRdb's table has in-frame clones only and misses some. The sample has 110,000 or so clones; roughly 70% are singletons. The sequenced sample consisted of memory CD8+ T cells sorted from blood. Subset of the sample: CD45RO+ cells pooled with CCR7-negative TemRA cells. These receptors originate from a young woman in good health.

This chain links TRBV28 with TRBJ2-1; tentatively, D is TRBD2 (5 bases). Germline CDR1 is MDHEN and CDR2 is SYDVKM. The CDR3 is made up of 17 amino acids. V was cut by 5 bases and J by 2 bases, with 19 bases left in between. In DNA form, the CDR3 reads TGTGCCAGCAGTCTGCGGGCCGTCCAACTCCCCTACAATGAGCAGTTCTTC. Amino acids: CASSLRAVQLPYNEQFF.

This clone was counted a few times. With a much larger clone just one base away, this may be a read error. Other DNA sequences in the sample encode the same CDR3. The chain employs TRBV5-1 and TRBJ2-1, with 8 bases aligning to TRBD2. CDR1 SGHRS and CDR2 YFSETQ come from the germline V gene. The trim removed 3 bases at V and 2 bases at J, leaving 4 bases unmatched. CDR3 size: 15 residues. DNA for the CDR3: TGCGCCAGCAGCTCGGAACTAGCGGCCTACAATGAGCAGTTCTTC. The encoded protein is CASSSELAAYNEQFF. Looking up the rest from reference TRBV5-1 and TRBJ2-1 gives the full variable domain: KAGVTQTPRYLIKTRGQQVTLSCSPISGHRSVSWYQQTPGQGLQFLFEYFSETQRNKGNFPGRFSGRQFSNSRSEMNVSTLELGDSALYLCASSSELAAYNEQFFGPGTRLTVL.

The V gene is TRBV5-6, the J gene TRBJ1-2; 7 nucleotides match TRBD1. The CDR3 has 17 residues. Trimming removed 4 bases from V and 0 bases from J; junction bases left unmatched: 12. From germline, CDR1 is SGHDT and CDR2 YYEEEE. The CDR3 reads CASSRGQQGVANYGYTF. In DNA, the CDR3 is TGTGCCAGCAGCCGGGGGCAGCAGGGGGTAGCTAACTATGGCTACACCTTC.

To note about this clone: This clone may be a read error of a much larger clone one base away. The rearrangement links TRBV4-2 to TRBJ2-3; 10 bases line up with TRBD2. The CDR3 extends over 15 amino acids. From germline, CDR1 is LGHNA and CDR2 YNFKEQ. Losses at the gene ends were 4 bases for V and 4 bases for J; bases not matched to a gene: 5. CDR3 region: CASSPGTSDADTQYF. The CDR3 DNA reads as TGTGCCAGCAGCCCCGGGACTAGCGACGCAGATACGCAGTATTTT.

DNA for the CDR3: TGCGCCAGCAGCCAAGGGGGGTTTGGGTACAATGAGCAGTTCTTC. As protein: CASSQGGFGYNEQFF. The V call is TRBV4-1, the J call TRBJ2-1; possibly TRBD1 or TRBD2 for D (5 bases each). Germline lookup yields CDR1 MGHRA and CDR2 YSYEKL. The CDR3 extends over 15 amino acids. Trimming left V 1 base short and J 4 bases short, with 11 bases between.

The V gene is TRBV11-2, the J gene TRBJ1-1, with D possibly matching TRBD1 (6 bases). The V gene lost 5 bases and the J gene lost 10 bases, with 20 bases spanning the gap. The CDR3 is 14 amino acids. Germline lookup yields CDR1 SGHAT and CDR2 FQNNGV. The CDR3 loop is CASSTRATGLGAFF. The CDR3 DNA sequence: TGTGCCAGCAGCACACGGGCCACAGGGCTGGGAGCTTTCTTT.

The chain combines TRBV9 with TRBJ2-5; D gene unclear. TRBJ2-7 matches the DNA end more closely, so the J call is doubtful. CDR1 SGDLS and CDR2 YYNGEE come from the germline V gene. The CDR3 covers 16 residues. The CDR3 here is CASSVADDFLTYEQYF. The CDR3 DNA reads TGTGCCAGCAGCGTAGCTGATGACTTCTTGACCTACGAGCAGTACTTC.

The rearrangement links TRBV7-9 to TRBJ1-1, with a weak D call TRBD1 (6 bases). The V gene's germline CDR1 is SEHNR and CDR2 FQNEAQ (reference sequence). The CDR3 loop spans 14 amino acids. Trimming stripped 7 bases from V and 3 bases from J, with 15 bases between. The CDR3 coding sequence is TGTGCCAGCAAAATACAGGGCCGTTACACTGAAGCTTTCTTT. This codes for CASKIQGRYTEAFF.